The sequence of this T cell receptor beta chain was determined in a study of post-analysis software for immune sequencing data. In the study overall: Secondary progressive, relapsing-remitting and progressive-relapsing multiple sclerosis were among the included disease courses.

Each TCR beta cDNA library carried unique molecular identifiers. A population of 1 to 10 million T cells gave rise to about half a million cDNA molecules. TCRdb fed the PCR reads into MiXCR, producing one record per CDR3 protein. This sample has about 200,000 distinct CDR3 sequences, with 25% to 30% found just once. General study findings and limits: TRBV5-6, TRBV5-1 and TRBV20-1 belonged to a set of about 5 TRBV segments that were more frequent in patients than controls. For normalized Chao1 diversity, multiple sclerosis patients scored significantly lower than controls did. The F measure placed samples prepared in the same batch into strongly shared clusters.

This CDR3 has 14 amino acids. Germline CDR1 MRHNA, CDR2 SNTAGT. This clonotype was seen only a few times. No antigen is known for it. A much more abundant neighbour one base away suggests this may be a read error. This chain joins TRBV6-4 and TRBJ2-3, with D uncertain. The sample taken for sequencing was blood. The receptor was derived from a girl aged 2-17 years with multiple sclerosis. CDR3 DNA: TGTGCCAGCAGTGAAGTATCCGGTACAGATACGCGGTATTTT. It is translated as CASSEVSGTDTRYF.